This T cell receptor beta chain was recovered during a study of shared clonotypes between healthy human individuals (dated by TCRdb to about 2020). Regarding the research as a whole: The cohort comprised a couple of women and a few men aged 18 to 49 years. Between about 0.94 and 8.9 billion PBMCs per donor were obtained by leukapheresis. For each donor, CD4 naive and CD4 memory were each run on three plates, CD8 naive on two plates, and CD8 memory on one plate. To estimate repertoire size and how much clonotype sharing occurs between individuals, the study deeply sequenced the blood TCR repertoires of five healthy adults. Different laboratories and diverse techniques were used to prepare libraries and sequence TCR repertoires, to increase sequencing depth and limit assay-specific biases.

Beyond this particular receptor, the publication reports: Sharing across a few donors was observed for around 5% of naive CD4, under 4% of naive CD8, 2% to 2.5% of memory CD4, and approximately 0.41% of memory CD8 clonotypes. Sampling was restricted to blood, and TCR repertoires in tissues likely differ from the TCR repertoires found in blood. Even with the large sequencing depth, rarefaction of the sorted-subset datasets indicated that sequencing was incomplete. The small number of donors limited the genetic and exposure-history diversity represented. Pairwise subsampling led to the expectation that sequencing depth would affect the degree of clonotype sharing among donors. Naive subsets generally had larger estimated clonotype richness than memory subsets did. Clonotypes shared by all four sorted-subset donors showed higher generation probabilities than non-shared clonotypes.

In the germline V gene (reference sequence), CDR1 corresponds to SEHNR and CDR2 to FQNEAQ. The CDR3 holds 15 amino acids from the cysteine to the phenylalanine. The kept DNA is CDR3 alone, 45 bases in frame from the first base. V gives up 4 bases and J gives up 4 bases, and the segment between their germline ends measures 16 bases. For the CD8 naive samples, CD45RO-negative cells were positively selected for CCR7, yielding a CD45RA+CCR7+ population from which TemRA cells were excluded. The donors were healthy, HIV-negative adults with no recently reported acute infections or vaccinations. All donors were Caucasian adults living in Nashville, Tennessee, USA. Blood was collected by leukapheresis, and PBMCs were isolated by Ficoll-Histopaque density gradient centrifugation and then cryopreserved in liquid nitrogen vapor phase. Analytical flow cytometry was used to check the purity and quantity of every magnetically sorted T cell population. From each sorted fraction, genomic DNA was isolated and quantified by UV absorbance on a Nanodrop 2000c.

As concerns this clone: This clone's antigen is unknown. No much larger clone exists at a distance of one base, and base qualities are not known.

Using the deep immunoSEQ assay, multiplex PCR amplified TCR CDR3 regions from genomic DNA. Extracted genomic DNA from each cell subset was spread evenly across all wells of several immunoSEQ 96-well plates, with each plate serving as a replicate. Each replicate PCR for sorted subsets received around 200 ng genomic DNA, equal to around 32,000 T cell genomes. The purified libraries were quantified using a Qubit 3.0 fluorometer, sized with a Bioanalyzer 2100, and then quantified again using the KAPA Library Quantification kit. Each immunoSEQ 96-well plate was sequenced on its own single-read 150-cycle Illumina NextSeq 550 flow cell. Under the source paper's analysis protocol: Because the immunoSEQ output held only junctional sequences and lacked quality scores, the filtering could not match the filtering applied to full-length reads. Sequences were annotated with PyIR, a Python wrapper for IgBLAST v1.9, using IMGT germline references to assign V/J genes and CDR3. Reads were filtered out if the reads had weak V/J assignments (E-value above 1e-6), no CDR3, stop codons, out-of-frame junctions, or ambiguous translated residues. V3J clonotypes were defined as sequences sharing the same inferred V gene, J gene, and CDR3 amino acid sequence. To compute the percentage overlap between repertoires, the number of shared unique clonotypes was divided by the size of the smaller repertoire. Richness of each repertoire was evaluated using RTK rarefaction, the Chao1 estimator, and Recon v2.1 estimates of unobserved clonotypes. For all TCRbeta clonotypes obtained by the gDNA method from a few donors, generation probabilities were computed with OLGA. TCRdb obtained this table from immuneACCESS and retained in-frame rearrangements with V and J assigned. These tables miss some clones; where compared with another copy, unresolved V genes account for less than half of the shortfall, and the remainder is unexplained. For V, J and clone size, that table is used; D and trimming come from the DNA. The sample records approximately 840,000 clones, 96% of which are singletons. Around 0.25% of the sample is taken by the ten largest.

Recombination linked TRBV7-9 to TRBJ1-2; no D gene call is confident. The sequenced sample consisted of naive CD8+ T cells sorted from blood. The meaning of the sample's cell subset or site label: CD45RA+CCR7+. This clonotype was obtained from a young man in good health. The DNA sequence is TGTGCCAGCAGCTCCTCACTGCCCTGGGGCTATGGCTACACCTTC. Its translation is CASSSSLPWGYGYTF.